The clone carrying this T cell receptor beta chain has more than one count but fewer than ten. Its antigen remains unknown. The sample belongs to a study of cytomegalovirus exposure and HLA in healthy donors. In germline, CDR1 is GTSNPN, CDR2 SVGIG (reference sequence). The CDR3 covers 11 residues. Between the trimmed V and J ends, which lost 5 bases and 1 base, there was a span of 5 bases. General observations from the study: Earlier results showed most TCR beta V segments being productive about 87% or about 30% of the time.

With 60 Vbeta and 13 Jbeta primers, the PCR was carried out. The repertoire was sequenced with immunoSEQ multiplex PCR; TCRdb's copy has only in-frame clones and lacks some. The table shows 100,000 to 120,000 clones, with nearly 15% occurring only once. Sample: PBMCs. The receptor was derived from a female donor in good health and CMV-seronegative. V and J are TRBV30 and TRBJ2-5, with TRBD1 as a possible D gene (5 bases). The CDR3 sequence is CAWGAQETQYF. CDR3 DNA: TGTGCCTGGGGGGCCCAAGAGACCCAGTACTTC.